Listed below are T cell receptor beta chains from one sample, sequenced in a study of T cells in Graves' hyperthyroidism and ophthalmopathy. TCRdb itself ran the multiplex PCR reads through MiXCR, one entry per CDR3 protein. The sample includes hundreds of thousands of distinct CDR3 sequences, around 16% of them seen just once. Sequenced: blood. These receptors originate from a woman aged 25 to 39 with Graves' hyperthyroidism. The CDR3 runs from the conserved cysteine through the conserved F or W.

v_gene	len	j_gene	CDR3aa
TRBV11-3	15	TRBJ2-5	CASSQTSGSTETQYF
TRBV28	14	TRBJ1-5	CASSRRTGSQPQHF
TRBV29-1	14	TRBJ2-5	CSVLDDRVQETQYF
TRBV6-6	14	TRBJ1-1	CASSYSRQGTEAFF
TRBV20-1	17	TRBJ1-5	CSARDPRSGQGGQPQHF
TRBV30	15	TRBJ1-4	CAVAGGVTANEKLFF
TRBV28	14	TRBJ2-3	CASSFAVKTDTQYF
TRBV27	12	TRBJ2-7	CASRDKYYEQYF
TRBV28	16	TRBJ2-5	CASSLLDRVGGETQYF
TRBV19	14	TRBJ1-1	CASSRDRWNTEAFF
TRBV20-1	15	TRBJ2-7	CSATRTGVMSYEQYF
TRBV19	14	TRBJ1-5	CASSIPQYNQPQHF
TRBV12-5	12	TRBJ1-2	CASGSRTGENTF
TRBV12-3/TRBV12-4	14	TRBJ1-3	CASSENYSGNTIYF
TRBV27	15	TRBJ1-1	CASIRQGRMNTEAFF
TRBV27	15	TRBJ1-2	CASSFLETPDYGYTF
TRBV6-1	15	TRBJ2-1	CASSLRVDRHNEQFF
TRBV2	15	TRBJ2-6	CASSSGAYGANVLTF
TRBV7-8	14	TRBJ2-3	CAGSQQDFTDTQYF
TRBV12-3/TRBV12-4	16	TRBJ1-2	CASSLRYGAAAYGYTF
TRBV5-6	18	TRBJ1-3	CATSEETGEQFSGNTIYF
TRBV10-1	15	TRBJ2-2	CASPRLARLTGELFF
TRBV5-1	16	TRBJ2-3	CASSPHSGSSTDTQYF
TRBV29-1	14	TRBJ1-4	CSVTGNRNNEKLFF
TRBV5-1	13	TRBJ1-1	CASSLGQSRLAFF
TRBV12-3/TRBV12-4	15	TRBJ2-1	CASSLRQISYNEQFF
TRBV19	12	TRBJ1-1	CASGRGHTEAFF
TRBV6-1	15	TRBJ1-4	CASSEGGVLGEKLFF
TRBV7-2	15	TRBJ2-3	CASSLDPTSTDTQYF
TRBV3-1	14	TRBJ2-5	CASSWDHLPKSQYF
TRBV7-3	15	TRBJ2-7	CASSLMGTGAEEQYF
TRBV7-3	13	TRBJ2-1	CASSLIGNNEQFF
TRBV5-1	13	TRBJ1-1	CASSFRDWTEAFF
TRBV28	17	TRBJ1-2	CASSLFRDRPGNYGYTF
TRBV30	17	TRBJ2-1	CAWSGKAGAVSYNEQFF
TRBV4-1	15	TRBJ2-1	CASSQGALRESEQFF
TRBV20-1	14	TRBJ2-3	CSAPKQDGTDTQYF
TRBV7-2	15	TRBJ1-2	CASSLGSGLNYGYTF
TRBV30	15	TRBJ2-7	CAWSVGLAGDGEQYF
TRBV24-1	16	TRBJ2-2	CATSDPGTGNTGELFF
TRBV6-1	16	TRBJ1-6	CASSEVPTGANSPLHF